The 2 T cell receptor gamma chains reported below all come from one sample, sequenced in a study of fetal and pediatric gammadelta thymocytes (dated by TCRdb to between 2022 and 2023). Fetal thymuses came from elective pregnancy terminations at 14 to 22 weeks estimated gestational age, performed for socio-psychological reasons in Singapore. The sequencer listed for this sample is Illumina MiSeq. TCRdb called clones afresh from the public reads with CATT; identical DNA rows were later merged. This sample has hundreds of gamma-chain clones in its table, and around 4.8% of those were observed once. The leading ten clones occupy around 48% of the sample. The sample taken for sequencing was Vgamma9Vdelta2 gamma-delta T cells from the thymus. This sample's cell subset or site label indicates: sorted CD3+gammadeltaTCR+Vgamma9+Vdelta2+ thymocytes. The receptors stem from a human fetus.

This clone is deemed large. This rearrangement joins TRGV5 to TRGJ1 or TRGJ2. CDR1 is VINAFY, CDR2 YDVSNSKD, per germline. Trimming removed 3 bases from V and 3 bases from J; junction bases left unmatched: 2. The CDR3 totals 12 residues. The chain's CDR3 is CATWDLYYKKLF. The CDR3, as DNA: TGTGCCACCTGGGACCTTTATTATAAGAAACTCTTT.

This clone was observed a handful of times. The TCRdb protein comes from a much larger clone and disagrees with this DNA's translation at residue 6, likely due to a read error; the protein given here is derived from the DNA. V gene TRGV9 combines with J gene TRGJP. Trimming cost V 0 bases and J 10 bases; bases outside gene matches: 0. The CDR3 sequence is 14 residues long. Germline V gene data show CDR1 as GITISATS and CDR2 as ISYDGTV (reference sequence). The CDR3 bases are TGTGCCTTGTGGGAGGTGTTGGGCAAAAAAATCAAGGTATTT. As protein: CALWEVLGKKIKVF.